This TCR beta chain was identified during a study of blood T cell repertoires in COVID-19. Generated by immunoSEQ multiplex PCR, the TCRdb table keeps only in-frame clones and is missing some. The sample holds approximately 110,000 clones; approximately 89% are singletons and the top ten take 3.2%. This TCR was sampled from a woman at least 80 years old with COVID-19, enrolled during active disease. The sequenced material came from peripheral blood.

The DNA for the CDR3 is TGTGCCAGCAGCTTCTCGACAGGGTTGAATCAGCCCCAGCATTTT. This encodes CASSFSTGLNQPQHF. This chain links TRBV7-9 with TRBJ1-5; 7 positions match TRBD1. The CDR3 length is 15 residues. From germline, CDR1 is SEHNR and CDR2 FQNEAQ (reference sequence). V lost 3 bases, J lost 4 bases, and 6 bases stayed unmatched.